The 15 T cell receptor beta chains below come from one sample, sequenced in a study of CD8 T cells in Susac syndrome. Random-hexamer reverse transcription was applied to about 0.45 to 1 ug RNA. Using its own MiXCR run on the immunoSEQ multiplex PCR reads, TCRdb lists one record per CDR3 protein. The table shows more than 70,000 distinct CDR3 sequences, with 85% to 95% occurring only once. The source material was CD8+ T cells from PBMCs. These receptors all stem from a human donor in good health.

This clonotype has a handful of counts. This sequence joins TRBV9 and TRBJ2-7, with D hard to call. V shed 0 bases and J shed 1 base, with 8 bases lying between them. Germline values: CDR1 SGDLS, CDR2 YYNGEE. The CDR3 spans 14 residues. This CDR3 reads CASSVGGFSYEQYF. The CDR3 nucleotides are TGTGCCAGCAGCGTAGGAGGATTTTCCTACGAGCAGTACTTC.

Note on this clonotype: Relative to the germline gene, one junction end is altered; a read error may explain this. The V call is TRBV6-5, the J call TRBJ2-5; D not certain. Germline lookup yields CDR1 MNHEY and CDR2 SVGAGI. This CDR3 spans 11 amino acids. The DNA for the CDR3 is TGTGCCTGCAGTTCAAAAGAGACCCAGTACTTC. This translates into CACSSKETQYF.

Here the CDR3 DNA reads TGTGCCAGCAGCTTCGGACGGTTCTATGGCTACACCTTC. This sequence encodes CASSFGRFYGYTF. The rearrangement joins TRBV11-1 to TRBJ1-2; D not certain. The CDR3 totals 13 residues. The germline CDR1 and CDR2 sequences are SGHAT and FQDESV (reference sequence). Trimming took off 3 bases at V and 4 bases at J, with 9 bases between the two ends.

The chain recombines TRBV13 with TRBJ2-3; 8 bases map to TRBD2. The ends lost 6 bases at V and 4 bases at J; junction bases unmatched: 9. Per the germline V gene, CDR1 is PRHDT and CDR2 is FYEKMQ (reference sequence). The CDR3 length is 15 residues. CDR3 DNA sequence: TGTGCCAGCAGTGCTACTTCCGGGGGGGCAGATACGCAGTATTTT. Translating gives CASSATSGGADTQYF. Looking up the rest from reference TRBV13 and TRBJ2-3 gives the full variable domain: AAGVIQSPRHLIKEKRETATLKCYPIPRHDTVYWYQQGPGQDPQFLISFYEKMQSDKGSIPDRFSAQQFSDYHSELNMSSLELGDSALYFCASSATSGGADTQYFGPGTRLTVL.

The gene calls are TRBV7-9 and TRBJ1-6; D gene unclear. Trimming cost V 7 bases and J 6 bases, with 13 bases left between them. Germline CDR1 is SEHNR and CDR2 is FQNEAQ (reference sequence). This CDR3 is built from 14 residues. The CDR3 region has the DNA TGTGCCAGCACCAACCAGTCTCCTAATTCACCCCTCCACTTT. Encoded protein: CASTNQSPNSPLHF.

V usage is TRBV7-2 and J usage is TRBJ2-1; 12 bases agree with TRBD2. J lost 7 bases, V lost 5 bases, and 6 bases had no gene match. Per the germline V gene, CDR1 is SGHTA and CDR2 is FQGNSA. The CDR3 runs 15 residues. CDR3 nucleotide sequence: TGTGCCAGCAGCCCCCTAGCGGGGGGGCCAAATGAGCAGTTCTTC. This encodes CASSPLAGGPNEQFF.

This chain links TRBV2 with TRBJ1-1; D is unresolved. Trimming shortened V by 9 bases and J by 0 bases, and 11 bases separated the two germline ends. This CDR3 has 13 amino acids. Germline CDR1 is SNHLY and CDR2 is FYNNEI. CDR3 sequence reads: CARWKDLNTEAFF. The CDR3 nucleotides read TGTGCCAGGTGGAAAGACCTGAACACTGAAGCTTTCTTT.

The chain couples TRBV20-1 to TRBJ1-5; the match to TRBD1 covers 8 bases. After removal of 6 bases from V and 7 bases from J, the junction contained 2 bases not matched to a gene. From germline, CDR1 is DFQATT and CDR2 SNEGSKA (reference sequence). The CDR3 length is 11 residues. The DNA of the CDR3 is TGCAGTGCAGGACAGGGACAGCCCCAGCATTTT. Amino acids: CSAGQGQPQHF.

This clonotype came up a few times. The rearrangement links TRBV5-4 to TRBJ1-4; tentatively, D is TRBD1 (6 bases). CDR3 size: 14 residues. Trimming took 4 bases from V and 5 from J, leaving 12 bases between them. Germline V gene lookup returns CDR1 SGHNT and CDR2 YYREEE (reference sequence). The CDR3 bases are TGTGCCAGCAGCCGGACAGCCGAAAATGAAAAACTGTTTTTT. Translating it yields CASSRTAENEKLFF.

The chain is built from TRBV12-3 or TRBV12-4 and TRBJ2-7; 9 bases line up with TRBD2. V lost 5 bases to trimming and J lost 4 bases; unmatched junction nucleotides: 3. There are 13 residues in the CDR3. In nucleotides, the CDR3 is TGTGCCAGCAGTGGGCTAGCGGGGTACGAGCAGTACTTC. This gives the protein CASSGLAGYEQYF.

The CDR3 loop reads CATSEPGQGEGETQYF. The CDR3 DNA sequence: TGTGCCACCAGTGAGCCGGGACAGGGGGAGGGAGAGACCCAGTACTTC. The chain employs TRBV24-1 and TRBJ2-5, with TRBD1 matching 11 bases. This CDR3 is 16 amino acids long. The V gene end was trimmed by 4 bases and the J gene end by 4 bases; junction bases not matched to a gene: 7. In germline, CDR1 is KGHDR, CDR2 SFDVKD.

This sequence joins TRBV12-3 or TRBV12-4 and TRBJ1-2, with D hard to call. The V end was cut by 2 bases, the J end by 0 bases, with 4 bases between. The CDR3 has 13 amino acids. CDR3 amino acids: CASSLTPNYGYTF. As DNA, the CDR3 is TGTGCCAGCAGTTTAACACCTAACTATGGCTACACCTTC.

The rearrangement joins TRBV7-2 to TRBJ2-2, with D maybe TRBD1 (6 bases). V lost 0 bases, J lost 5 bases, and 10 bases lay in between. CDR1 is SGHTA, CDR2 FQGNSA, per germline. The CDR3 is 15 amino acids. The CDR3 region is CASSLAIQGTGELFF. In DNA, the CDR3 is TGTGCCAGCAGCTTAGCAATACAGGGAACCGGGGAGCTGTTTTTT.

The table lists this clonotype with a count of one. The J gene is TRBJ2-3, the V gene TRBV7-9, with TRBD2 matching over 9 bases. J gave up 3 bases and V 4 bases, and 11 bases lay outside the gene matches. There are 17 residues in the CDR3. Germline-derived CDR1 and CDR2 are SEHNR and FQNEAQ (reference sequence). CDR3: CASSSRLASGGTDTQYF. The CDR3 DNA follows: TGTGCCAGCAGCTCCCGACTCGCCAGCGGGGGGACAGATACGCAGTATTTT.

The chain has TRBV29-1 and TRBJ2-3; 10 bases are shared with TRBD2. This CDR3 is 14 amino acids long. Trimming cost V 5 bases and J 10 bases; bases outside gene matches: 12. Germline loops: CDR1 SQVTM, CDR2 ANQGSEA. The CDR3 DNA sequence: TGCAGCGTTCCGGCTAGCGGGGGTGGTTTTGCGCAGTATTTT. This gives the protein CSVPASGGGFAQYF.